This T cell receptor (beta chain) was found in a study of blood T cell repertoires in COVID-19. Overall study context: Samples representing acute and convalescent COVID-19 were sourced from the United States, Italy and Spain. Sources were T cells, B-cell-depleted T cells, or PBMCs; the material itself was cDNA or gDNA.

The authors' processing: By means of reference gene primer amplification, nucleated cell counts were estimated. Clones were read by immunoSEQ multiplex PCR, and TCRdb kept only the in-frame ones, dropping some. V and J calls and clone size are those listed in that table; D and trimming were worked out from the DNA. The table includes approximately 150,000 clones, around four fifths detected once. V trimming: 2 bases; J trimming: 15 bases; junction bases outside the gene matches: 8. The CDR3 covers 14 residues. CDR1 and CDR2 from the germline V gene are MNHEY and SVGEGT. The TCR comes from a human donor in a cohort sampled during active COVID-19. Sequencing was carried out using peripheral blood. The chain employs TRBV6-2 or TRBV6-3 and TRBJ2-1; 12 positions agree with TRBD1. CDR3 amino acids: CASSYGRDRGRPFF. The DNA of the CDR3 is TGTGCCAGCAGTTACGGCCGGGACAGGGGGCGACCGTTCTTC.